These 22 T cell receptor beta chains share one sample of origin, sequenced in a study of T cells in Graves' hyperthyroidism and ophthalmopathy (dated by TCRdb to about 2019). The library was made by multiplex PCR. Sequenced using an Illumina HiSeq 2000. The TCR beta CDR3 regions were amplified from RNA transcripts. For the first round of RT-PCR on the TCR CDR3, the HTBI primer set was used together with the Qiagen OneStep RT-PCR kit. TCRdb handled the public reads itself, with Q25 trimming in fastp and clone calling in MiXCR, and kept productive beta chains. Identical CDR3 protein sequences are pooled into one entry, listed with their most common genes and DNA. For this sample the table gives 550,000 to 700,000 distinct CDR3 sequences, of which around 45% were detected only once. The top ten clonotypes cover around 20% of the sample. The source material was peripheral blood or thyroid tissue (not recorded which). Receptor source: an adult woman with Graves' disease, either hyperthyroidism or ophthalmopathy (not recorded which).

This clonotype came up many times. The chain carries TRBV6-1 and TRBJ1-5; TRBD1 is a possible D gene (6 bases). Looked up from germline, CDR1 is MNHNS and CDR2 is SASEGT. V was pared by 7 bases and J by 4 bases, with 11 bases between. There are 13 residues in the CDR3. The CDR3 protein is CASTRGWNQPQHF. The DNA for the CDR3 is TGTGCCAGCACCAGGGGTTGGAATCAGCCCCAGCATTTT.

The J gene is TRBJ2-5, the V gene TRBV10-3; 9 positions agree with TRBD2. Germline V gene lookup returns CDR1 ENHRY and CDR2 SYGVKD. V dropped 6 bases and J dropped 5; count of bases not matched to a gene: 10. CDR3 length: 15 amino acids. CDR3 protein: CAIRGSSGMMETQYF. The CDR3, as DNA: TGTGCCATCAGGGGATCTAGCGGGATGATGGAGACCCAGTACTTC.

The CDR3 nucleotides are TGTGCCAGCAGAGGACAGGCGGGGGATTCACCCCTCCACTTT. Translating it yields CASRGQAGDSPLHF. The gene calls are TRBV7-2 and TRBJ1-6, with TRBD1 matching 7 bases. The ends lost 6 bases at V and 8 bases at J; junction bases unmatched: 7. The CDR3 runs to 14 residues. The germline CDR1 and CDR2 sequences are SGHTA and FQGNSA.

A word on this clonotype: A much larger clone differs from this one at a single base, so this may be a read error. V is TRBV10-3 and J is TRBJ1-5; tentative D call: TRBD1 (6 bases). The germline V gene has CDR1 ENHRY and CDR2 SYGVKD. V lost 3 bases to trimming and J lost 0 bases, with 12 bases between them. CDR3 length: 16 amino acids. The CDR3 nucleotides are TGTGCCATCAGTGAACAGGGACTAAATAGCAATCAGCCCCAGCATTTT. It yields the protein CAISEQGLNSNQPQHF.

This clonotype was recorded once. V is TRBV2 and J is TRBJ2-6; possibly TRBD1 for D (5 bases). Germline lookup yields CDR1 SNHLY and CDR2 FYNNEI. The CDR3 length is 13 residues. V gave up 6 bases and J gave up 4 bases, with 7 bases separating them. CDR3: CASRGLGANVLTF. The CDR3 DNA follows: TGTGCCAGCAGGGGGCTGGGGGCCAACGTCCTGACTTTC.

The CDR3 DNA sequence: TGTGCCAGCAGTTACTCGGGGGGGGGTCGTCATTCACCCCTCCACTTT. It yields the protein CASSYSGGGRHSPLHF. The V gene is TRBV6-5, the J gene TRBJ1-6; perhaps TRBD1 as D (5 bases). Germline CDR1 and CDR2: MNHEY and SVGAGI. This CDR3 has 16 amino acids. V lost 0 bases, J lost 8 bases, and 14 bases lay in between.

This clonotype was counted ten times or more. The chain carries TRBV10-3 and TRBJ2-2; tentatively, D is TRBD2 (6 bases). V lost 0 bases and J 4 bases, leaving 9 bases between the germline ends. The CDR3 consists of 15 residues. CDR1 is ENHRY and CDR2 is SYGVKD in the germline V gene. CDR3 nucleotide sequence: TGTGCCATCAGTGAGTCGGGAGGTTCCACCGGGGAGCTGTTTTTT. Protein: CAISESGGSTGELFF.

This clonotype has just a few counts. The J gene is TRBJ1-5, the V gene TRBV3-1; weak D call: TRBD1 (5 bases). Germline CDR1 and CDR2: LGHDT and YNNKEL (reference sequence). The CDR3 runs to 14 residues. V was clipped by 3 bases and J by 7 bases, with 13 bases between them. CDR3 nucleotides: TGTGCCAGCAGCCATGTTGGTGCAGGGCAGCCCCAGCATTTT. It yields the protein CASSHVGAGQPQHF.

This clonotype was found many times. V and J are TRBV2 and TRBJ2-7; the D is unclear. The CDR3 is made up of 21 amino acids. The V gene's germline CDR1 is SNHLY and CDR2 FYNNEI. With 6 bases removed from V and 0 bases from J, the gap between germline ends came to 33 bases. CDR3 region: CASRGVVARQPSTTGSYEQYF. The CDR3 DNA follows: TGTGCCAGCAGAGGAGTAGTGGCGAGGCAACCATCGACAACGGGCTCCTACGAGCAGTACTTC.

This rearrangement joins TRBV29-1 to TRBJ1-1, with D possibly matching TRBD1 (6 bases). CDR3 length equals 12 residues. The germline V gene has CDR1 SQVTM and CDR2 ANQGSEA. Here the CDR3 reads CSSYRASTEAFF. The CDR3 nucleotides read TGCAGTTCCTACAGGGCTAGCACTGAAGCTTTCTTT.

This clonotype has a count of ten or more. V gene TRBV7-9 combines with J gene TRBJ2-2; D ambiguous. V was trimmed by 5 bases and J by 13 bases, leaving 17 bases between them. This CDR3 is built from 13 residues. Germline CDR1 reads SEHNR; CDR2 reads FQNEAQ (reference sequence). CDR3 protein: CASSPPGQPGLFF. In DNA form, the CDR3 reads TGTGCCAGCAGCCCACCCGGGCAACCGGGGCTGTTTTTT.

The DNA for the CDR3 is TGTGCCAGCAGCGACCAACAGGGGAATTCGAATGAGCAGTTCTTC. This gives the protein CASSDQQGNSNEQFF. This chain connects TRBV9 to TRBJ2-1; TRBD1 agrees at 7 bases. CDR3 size: 15 residues. V lost 3 bases to trimming and J lost 7 bases; unmatched junction nucleotides: 10. Looked up from germline, CDR1 is SGDLS and CDR2 is YYNGEE.

This clonotype was found a few times. This chain uses TRBV7-8 with TRBJ2-7; D is uncertain. Trimming shortened V by 7 bases and J by 2 bases, and 6 bases separated the two germline ends. Germline-derived CDR1 and CDR2 are SGHVS and FQNEAQ. This CDR3 spans 11 amino acids. The CDR3 DNA reads TGTGCCAGCACCGATACCTACGAGCAGTACTTC. It yields the protein CASTDTYEQYF. The whole variable domain, filled in from reference TRBV7-8 and TRBJ2-7, reads GAGVSQSPRYKVAKRGQDVALRCDPISGHVSLFWYQQALGQGPEFLTYFQNEAQLDKSGLPSDRFFAERPEGSVSTLKIQRTQQEDSAVYLCASTDTYEQYFGPGTRLTVT.

The CDR3 sequence: CATILQRGIYGYTF. The CDR3, as DNA: TGTGCCACGATACTTCAGCGGGGGATCTATGGCTACACCTTC. The J gene is TRBJ1-2, the V gene TRBV7-2; tentatively, D is TRBD1 (5 bases). CDR1 is SGHTA and CDR2 is FQGNSA in the germline V gene. There are 14 residues in the CDR3. V lost 10 bases, J lost 4 bases, and 19 bases lay in between. Filled out from reference TRBV7-2 and TRBJ1-2, the complete variable domain reads GAGVSQSPSNKVTEKGKDVELRCDPISGHTALYWYRQSLGQGLEFLIYFQGNSAPDKSGLPSDRFSAERTGGSVSTLTIQRTQQEDSAVYLCATILQRGIYGYTFGSGTRLTVV.

This chain connects TRBV27 to TRBJ1-1; D call uncertain. The germline V gene encodes CDR1 MNHEY and CDR2 SMNVEV (reference sequence). Trimming cost V 2 bases and J 5 bases, with 12 bases left between them. The CDR3 sequence is 14 residues long. CDR3 nucleotide sequence: TGTGCCAGCAGTTTAAAAGAACTGGAGACTGAAGCTTTCTTT. Encoded protein: CASSLKELETEAFF.

This clonotype was seen a single time. V usage is TRBV7-2 and J usage is TRBJ2-7, with 7 positions matching TRBD2. CDR1 and CDR2 from the germline V gene are SGHTA and FQGNSA. V lost 1 base and J lost 3; bases outside the gene matches: 6. This CDR3 is 15 amino acids long. For the CDR3, the DNA is TGTGCCAGCAGCTTAGGGCTAGCGGCCAACTACGAGCAGTACTTC. It codes for CASSLGLAANYEQYF.

Of note for this clonotype: Relative to the germline gene, one junction end is altered; a read error may explain this. The chain combines TRBV19 with TRBJ1-1, with a tentative D call TRBD1 (6 bases). The CDR3 extends over 13 amino acids. Germline assignment: CDR1 LNHDA and CDR2 SQIVND (reference sequence). The CDR3, as DNA: TGTGCCGGTAGTAGGACAGTGAACACTGAAGCTTCCTTT. Protein sequence: CAGSRTVNTEASF.

This clonotype was detected once. The chain carries TRBV7-9 and TRBJ2-5; D might be TRBD2 (5 bases). V was shortened by 2 bases and J by 5 bases, with 12 bases between the two germline ends. CDR1 and CDR2 (germline): SEHNR, FQNEAQ (reference sequence). CDR3 length equals 14 residues. The CDR3 region is CASSLFPGVETQYF. The CDR3 DNA follows: TGTGCCAGCAGCTTATTCCCCGGGGTGGAGACCCAGTACTTC.

Only a few counts were recorded for this clonotype. The rearrangement joins TRBV5-5 to TRBJ1-2, with D hard to call. V was shortened by 0 bases and J by 6 bases, with 9 bases between the two germline ends. Germline CDR1 is SGHKS and CDR2 is YYEKEE (reference sequence). CDR3 length: 13 amino acids. The CDR3 is CASSLVGKHGYTF. CDR3 nucleotides: TGTGCCAGCAGCTTGGTAGGGAAGCATGGCTACACCTTC.

This clonotype appeared a few times. The chain recombines TRBV3-1 with TRBJ1-5, with D maybe TRBD1 (6 bases). The CDR3 has 16 residues. The V gene's germline CDR1 is LGHDT and CDR2 YNNKEL (reference sequence). V lost 0 bases, J lost 9 bases, and 18 bases lay in between. This CDR3 is CASSQDGGSGVLPQHF. The CDR3, as DNA: TGTGCCAGCAGCCAAGACGGGGGGTCAGGGGTTTTGCCCCAGCATTTT.

Remarks on this clonotype: In this CDR3 the conserved last residue, phenylalanine or tryptophan, is missing, so a read error is likely. It is unclear where the CDR3 begins or ends on the DNA, so no DNA is shown, and the CDR3 is as TCRdb lists it. The V and J genes are TRBV7-2 and TRBJ1-3; the D segment call TRBD1 is taken from the table without a DNA check. Germline V CDR1 and CDR2: SGHTA, FQGNSA. The CDR3 totals 10 residues, both ends included. The CDR3 reads CASSYPTPFA.

On this clonotype itself: A read error may be the cause here, since a much bigger clone is one base away. The chain links TRBV10-3 to TRBJ2-5; 9 bases are a match to TRBD2. Germline values: CDR1 ENHRY, CDR2 SYGVKD. This CDR3 has 17 residues. J lost 1 base, V lost 3 bases, and 9 bases had no gene match. For the CDR3, the DNA is TGTGCCATCAGTGACCTATGGAGCGGGAGGCGCCAAGAGACCCAGTACTTC. This translates into CAISDLWSGRRQETQYF.